The text below deals with one TCR beta chain. Antigen specificity is unknown. The sample originates from a study of identical twins. Findings and limits, study-wide: Out-of-frame alpha sequences shared by twins were enriched for low generation probability. It was out-of-frame TCR alpha sharing in monozygotic twins that models underestimated. A partial confounding effect on zero-insertion analyses could come from invariant MAIT and iNKT cells.

Unique molecular identifiers were in the cDNA, with template-switch universal primer binding. TCRdb processed the 5' RACE reads anew with MiXCR; each CDR3 protein has one entry. The sample lists some 1,600,000 distinct CDR3 sequences, around 29% occurring once. The specimen sequenced was cord blood. This receptor was obtained from a newborn girl in good health.

The CDR3 loop is CASSLERGGTPKNIQYF. The CDR3 region has the DNA TGTGCCAGCAGTTTAGAGCGGGGGGGCACACCCAAAAACATTCAGTACTTC. V is TRBV12-3 or TRBV12-4 and J is TRBJ2-4; 10 bases agree with TRBD2. V dropped 1 base and J dropped 2; count of bases not matched to a gene: 5. CDR3 length: 17 residues.